The present T cell receptor beta chain was sequenced within a study of blood T cell repertoires in COVID-19. How the authors handled the data: Reference gene primers were amplified, and this amplification served to estimate nucleated cell counts. Assay used: immunoSEQ multiplex PCR; TCRdb lists only in-frame clones, some missing. V and J calls plus clone size are reproduced from that table; the DNA served to infer D and trimming. The table records about 170,000 clones, approximately 84% of them present only once. The sequenced sample consisted of peripheral blood. This TCR was sampled from a man in his 70s with active or convalescent COVID-19.

DNA for the CDR3: TGTGCCAGCAGTTTAACGGGGGGACGAAACTATGGCTACACCTTC. Translating gives CASSLTGGRNYGYTF. This chain links TRBV27 with TRBJ1-2, with D possibly matching TRBD1 (5 bases). CDR3 length equals 15 residues. Per germline, CDR1 MNHEY and CDR2 SMNVEV (reference sequence). The ends were cut back, 2 bases at V and 2 bases at J, with 12 bases in the middle.